These 2 T cell receptor beta chains were sequenced from one sample in a study of cytomegalovirus exposure and HLA in healthy donors. PCR involved 60 Vbeta and 13 Jbeta primers. Here immunoSEQ multiplex PCR was the method, and the copy in TCRdb shows in-frame clones only, minus some. The sample carries roughly 80,000 clones, 75% to 85% recorded once. The sample comprised PBMCs. The source is a man aged 40-49 years in good health and CMV-seronegative.

The V and J genes are TRBV10-3 and TRBJ1-1; tentatively, D is TRBD1 (5 bases). CDR3 length: 18 residues. The V end was cut by 5 bases, the J end by 4 bases, with 26 bases between. The V gene's germline CDR1 is ENHRY and CDR2 SYGVKD. Written as DNA, the CDR3 is TGTGCCATCAGTTCCGCAGGAGGGAAAGGGGTTGTAGGCACTGAAGCTTTCTTT. Translated: CAISSAGGKGVVGTEAFF.

Comment on this clone: The junction does not match germline at one end; this may be a read error. The gene calls are TRBV6-5 and TRBJ2-3; D unresolved. The CDR3 loop spans 15 amino acids. Germline V gives CDR1 MNHEY, CDR2 SVGAGI. The CDR3 bases are TGTTCCAGCAGTTACTCACAGATCACCACAGATACGCAGTATTTT. Amino acids: CSSSYSQITTDTQYF.